The entry that follows covers one T cell receptor beta chain sequence. Its target is not known. Every donor provided roughly 10 milliliters of peripheral blood. This sample was included in a study of blood T cells in healthy people across ages. The second PCR ran about 6 to 11 cycles with a sample-barcoded 5' primer and J-beta primers. A single record per CDR3 protein comes from TCRdb applying MiXCR to the 5' RACE reads. The sample lists roughly 830,000 distinct CDR3 sequences, around 62% occurring once. The germline CDR1 and CDR2 sequences are SGHTA and FQGNSA. The CDR3 spans 15 residues. Trimming pared 1 base from V and 7 bases from J, leaving 16 bases between. Overall study findings and caveats: Unknown donor CMV status possibly confounded expanded clonotype changes. TCR beta diversity was tightly associated with the proportion of naive T cells. Investigators treated diversity estimates from one million T cells as underestimates.

The chain is built from TRBV7-2 and TRBJ1-2; tentatively, D is TRBD1 (5 bases). This receptor was taken from a man aged 25-40 years in good health. Sample: blood. The DNA of the CDR3 is TGTGCCAGCAGCTTAGGCCAGGGTGAGGTTGGTGGCTACACCTTC. Translated: CASSLGQGEVGGYTF.